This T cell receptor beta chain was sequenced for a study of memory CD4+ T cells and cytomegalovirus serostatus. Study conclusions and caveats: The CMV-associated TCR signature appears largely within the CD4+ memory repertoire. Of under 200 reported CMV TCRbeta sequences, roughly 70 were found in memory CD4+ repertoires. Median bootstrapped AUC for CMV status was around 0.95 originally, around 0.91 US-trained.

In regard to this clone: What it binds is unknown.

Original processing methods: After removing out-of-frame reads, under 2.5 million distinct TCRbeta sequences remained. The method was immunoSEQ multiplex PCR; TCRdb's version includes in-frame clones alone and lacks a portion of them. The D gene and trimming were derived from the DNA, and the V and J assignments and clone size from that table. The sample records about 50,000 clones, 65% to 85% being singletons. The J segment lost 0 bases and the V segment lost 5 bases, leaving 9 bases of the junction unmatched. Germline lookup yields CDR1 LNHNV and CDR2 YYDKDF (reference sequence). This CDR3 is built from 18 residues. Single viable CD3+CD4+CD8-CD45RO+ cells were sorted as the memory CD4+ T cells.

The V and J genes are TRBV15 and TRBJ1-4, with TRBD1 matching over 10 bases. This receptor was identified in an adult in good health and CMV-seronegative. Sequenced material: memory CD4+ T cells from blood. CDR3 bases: TGTGCCACCAGCGCTGACAGGGGGCGTAGCGCAACTAATGAAAAACTGTTTTTT. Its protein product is CATSADRGRSATNEKLFF. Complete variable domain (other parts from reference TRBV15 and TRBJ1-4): DAMVIQNPRYQVTQFGKPVTLSCSQTLNHNVMYWYQQKSSQAPKLLFHYYDKDFNNEADTPDNFQSRRPNTSFCFLDIRSPGLGDTAMYLCATSADRGRSATNEKLFFGSGTQLSVL.